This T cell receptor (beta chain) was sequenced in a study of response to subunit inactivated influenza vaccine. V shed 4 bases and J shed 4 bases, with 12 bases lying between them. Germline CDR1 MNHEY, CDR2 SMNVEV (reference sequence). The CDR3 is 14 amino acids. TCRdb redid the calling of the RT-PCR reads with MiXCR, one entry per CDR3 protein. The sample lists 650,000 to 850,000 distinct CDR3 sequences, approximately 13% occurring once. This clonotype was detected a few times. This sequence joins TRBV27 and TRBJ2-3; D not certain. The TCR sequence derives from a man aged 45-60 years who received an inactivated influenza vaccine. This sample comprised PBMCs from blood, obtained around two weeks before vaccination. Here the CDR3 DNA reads TGTGCCAGCAGTTATAGTAGTCTGGCAGATACGCAGTATTTT. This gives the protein CASSYSSLADTQYF.